This entry lists 10 T cell receptor beta chains sequenced from one sample in a study of shared clonotypes between healthy human individuals. Clones were sequenced by immunoSEQ multiplex PCR, and TCRdb holds only the in-frame ones, with some missing. This table has approximately 2.5 million clones, under 95% appearing once. The sequencing sample was made of naive CD4+ T cells from PBMCs. The subset here: CD45RA+ positively selected. The receptor source for this set is a man between 18 and 29 years old in good health. Some clones in this sample may be carry-over from other donors' samples.

Only one count was recorded for this clone. V is TRBV21-1 and J is TRBJ1-1; TRBD1, the table's D call, lacks a check against the DNA. TRBV21-1 represents a pseudogene. The CDR3 consists of 11 residues. The CDR3 sequence: CASSKDRGAFF. The CDR3, as DNA: TGTGCCAGCAGCAAAGATAGGGGGGCTTTCTTT.

This sequence joins TRBV2 and TRBJ2-5; unclear D gene. In germline, CDR1 is SNHLY, CDR2 FYNNEI. V lost 5 bases and J 9 bases, leaving 16 bases between the germline ends. This CDR3 is 13 amino acids long. CDR3 nucleotide sequence: TGTGCCAGCAGTTGGGATCGGGTTCGGGCCCAGTACTTC. This translates into CASSWDRVRAQYF.

The chain employs TRBV4-3 and TRBJ2-3; 13 bases align to TRBD2. V was pared by 2 bases and J by 0 bases, with 2 bases of the junction left unmatched. CDR1 and CDR2 from the germline V gene are LGHNA and YSLEER. CDR3 length equals 17 residues. For the CDR3, the DNA is TGCGCCAGCAGCCAAAGACTAGCGGGAGGCAGCACAGATACGCAGTATTTT. It encodes CASSQRLAGGSTDTQYF.

This clone has a handful of counts. DNA for the CDR3: TGTGCCAGCAGTACACAGGGGAACACTGAAGCTTTCTTT. Residues: CASSTQGNTEAFF. The rearrangement uses TRBV7-3 and TRBJ1-1, with D tentatively TRBD1 (6 bases). Germline CDR1 is SGHTA and CDR2 is FQGTGA. The CDR3 extends over 13 amino acids. V dropped 6 bases and J dropped 1 base, with 9 bases sitting between them.

V gene TRBV28 combines with J gene TRBJ1-2; D remains ambiguous. The CDR3 covers 15 residues. In germline, CDR1 is MDHEN, CDR2 SYDVKM. Trimming shortened V by 6 bases and J by 4 bases, and 18 bases separated the two germline ends. CDR3 residues: CASSEYLPGFYGYTF. CDR3 DNA sequence: TGTGCCAGCAGCGAATACTTACCCGGCTTCTATGGCTACACCTTC.

The chain couples TRBV6-5 to TRBJ2-1; tentatively, D is TRBD2 (7 bases). Trimming cost V 6 bases and J 6 bases, with 15 bases left between them. Germline CDR1 is MNHEY and CDR2 is SVGAGI. This CDR3 is built from 14 residues. CDR3 amino acids: CASRNGRGGNEQFF. CDR3 nucleotide sequence: TGTGCCAGCAGAAATGGGAGGGGGGGCAATGAGCAGTTCTTC.

The chain employs TRBV29-1 and TRBJ1-1, with TRBD1 matching over 7 bases. The CDR3 has 15 amino acids. J was trimmed by 5 bases and V by 1 base; bases with no gene match: 10. The V gene's germline CDR1 is SQVTM and CDR2 ANQGSEA. The CDR3 protein is CSVEGVSGRGTEAFF. DNA of the CDR3: TGCAGCGTTGAAGGCGTATCGGGCAGGGGGACTGAAGCTTTCTTT.

This chain joins TRBV4-1 and TRBJ2-5; weak D call: TRBD2 (5 bases). Germline V gene data show CDR1 as MGHRA and CDR2 as YSYEKL. The CDR3 has 13 amino acids. V shed 2 bases and J shed 4 bases, with 8 bases lying between them. In DNA, the CDR3 is TGCGCCAGCAGCCAACCACTAGTAGAGACCCAGTACTTC. Its translation is CASSQPLVETQYF.

This rearrangement joins TRBV14 to TRBJ2-1; 12 positions agree with TRBD2. Unmatched junction bases numbered 12, after V lost 0 bases and J lost 0 bases. CDR3 length: 21 amino acids. Germline CDR1 SGHDN, CDR2 FVKESK. The CDR3 sequence: CASSQDWWDLAGGSSYNEQFF. The CDR3 DNA follows: TGTGCCAGCAGCCAAGATTGGTGGGATCTAGCGGGAGGGAGCTCCTACAATGAGCAGTTCTTC.

The rearrangement links TRBV5-6 to TRBJ2-7; D is unresolved. With 1 base removed from V and 2 bases from J, the gap between germline ends came to 7 bases. The germline V gene encodes CDR1 SGHDT and CDR2 YYEEEE. The CDR3 spans 13 residues. CDR3 residues: CASSLSTTYEQYF. In nucleotides, the CDR3 is TGTGCCAGCAGCTTGTCAACCACCTACGAGCAGTACTTC. The complete variable domain, with remaining parts taken from reference TRBV5-6 and TRBJ2-7, reads DAGVTQSPTHLIKTRGQQVTLRCSPKSGHDTVSWYQQALGQGPQFIFQYYEEEERQRGNFPDRFSGHQFPNYSSELNVNALLLGDSALYLCASSLSTTYEQYFGPGTRLTVT.